Shown below are 3 T cell receptor beta chains from a single sample sequenced in a study of T cells after yellow fever vaccination. TCRdb analysed the 5' RACE reads with MiXCR anew, one entry per CDR3 protein. Among hundreds of thousands of distinct CDR3 sequences listed, approximately 13% were seen once. The sample in question was PBMCs, obtained on the day of the yellow fever booster vaccination. All receptors derive from a man aged 25-45 years who received the YFV17D yellow fever vaccine.

This clonotype showed up just a few times. The chain recombines TRBV5-5 with TRBJ2-5; 9 nucleotides line up with TRBD1. The CDR3 totals 15 residues. CDR1 SGHKS and CDR2 YYEKEE come from the germline V gene (reference sequence). V trimming: 4 bases; J trimming: 2 bases; junction bases outside the gene matches: 6. The CDR3 nucleotides are TGTGCCAGCAGCCGAAAGGACAGGGGTCAAGAGACCCAGTACTTC. The encoded protein is CASSRKDRGQETQYF. The full variable domain, its missing parts supplied by reference TRBV5-5 and TRBJ2-5, is DAGVTQSPTHLIKTRGQQVTLRCSPISGHKSVSWYQQVLGQGPQFIFQYYEKEERGRGNFPDRFSARQFPNYSSELNVNALLLGDSALYLCASSRKDRGQETQYFGPGTRLLVL.

A remark on this clonotype: At one of its ends the junction is not consistent with the germline gene, which may arise from a read error. The chain uses TRBV6-5 and TRBJ1-2; tentatively, D is TRBD1 (6 bases). Germline assignment: CDR1 MNHEY and CDR2 SVGAGI. This CDR3 contains 14 residues. The CDR3 DNA follows: TGTGCCAGCAGTGACTCGGGGACACCTCGGGGCTACACCTTC. Amino acids: CASSDSGTPRGYTF.

The V call is TRBV5-1, the J call TRBJ2-1; unclear D gene. The CDR3 extends over 12 amino acids. Germline V gene data show CDR1 as SGHRS and CDR2 as YFSETQ. Trimming stripped 0 bases from V and 9 bases from J, with 7 bases between. The chain's CDR3 is CASSLEYGEQFF. The CDR3 DNA sequence: TGCGCCAGCAGCTTGGAATATGGTGAGCAGTTCTTC. The variable domain in full, completed from reference TRBV5-1 and TRBJ2-1, reads KAGVTQTPRYLIKTRGQQVTLSCSPISGHRSVSWYQQTPGQGLQFLFEYFSETQRNKGNFPGRFSGRQFSNSRSEMNVSTLELGDSALYLCASSLEYGEQFFGPGTRLTVL.